The entry below gives a single T cell receptor beta chain sequence along with its context. This clone's antigen is unknown. No much larger clone is present one base from it, and per-base qualities are unavailable. Receptor amplification or capture employed the immunoSEQ multiplex PCR assay. For most patients, genomic DNA was isolated using the Qiagen DNeasy Blood and Tissue Kit and was shipped frozen to Adaptive Biotechnologies for TCR sequencing. For most patients, high-throughput TCR-beta CDR3 sequencing of genomic DNA was performed by Adaptive Biotechnologies. In the original analysis: TCR sequencing data were retrieved from Adaptive's ImmunoSEQ software for about 17 patients, whereas three other patients were processed with MiXCR and VDJtools. To correct CD4 versus CD8 sorting errors, sequences present in both subsets at a frequency ratio below 5:1 were removed. Because the origin of CDR3 nucleotide sequences shared between donor and recipient could not be assigned, those sequences were removed. At least 2-fold expansion over unstimulated cells and a minimum CFSE-low frequency of 0.002% (template counts) or 0.001% (read counts) were required for clones to be classified as alloreactive. A clone was considered mappable if detected in the sequenced pre-transplant spleen, lymph node, or MLR CFSE-low populations of the donor or recipient. The cumulative frequency of alloreactive clones was calculated as a percentage of all sequences, weighted by copy number. Here the immuneACCESS table is served through TCRdb, limited to in-frame sequences with V and J called. Missing clones are a known gap in these copies; in checked studies unresolved V genes cover under half, and the rest lacks a known reason. That table gives V, J and clone size, and the DNA gave D and trimming. The sample table holds more than 100,000 clones, of which approximately 92% were seen once. The top ten constitute approximately 0.11% of the sample.

This record belongs to a study of graft-versus-host responses after intestinal transplantation (dated by TCRdb to the early 2020s). For context, the study as a whole: Recipients received multivisceral, liver-intestinal, or isolated intestinal transplants. Anti-thymocyte globulin induction was given to all recipients, followed by maintenance tacrolimus and steroids for two to four years. Bulk TCR-beta CDR3 sequencing was used to track graft-versus-host and host-versus-graft alloreactive T cell clones in the graft, circulation and bone marrow after intestinal transplantation. Alloreactive clones were identified by sequencing pre-transplant mixed lymphocyte reaction products and comparing them with unstimulated pre-transplant donor and recipient T cells. The cohort enrolled about two dozen intestinal transplant recipients including one retransplant, and a few patients lacking pretransplant specimens were excluded. Donor T cell macrochimerism was defined as a peak of at least 4% donor T cells among recipient peripheral blood mononuclear cells. Samples from a few later patients were sequenced in-house on an Illumina MiSeq with MiXCR processing rather than by the commercial service.

CDR1 and CDR2 (KGHSH, LQKENI) derive from the germline V gene. The junction shows trimming of 2 bases on V and 7 bases on J, plus 12 bases between the germline ends. From cysteine to phenylalanine, the CDR3 is 14 amino acids long. Only the CDR3 DNA stays, 42 bases, in frame from base 1. This sample's time point label indicates: cells obtained before transplantation from donor or recipient. CD3+CD4+ and CD3+CD8+ populations were FACS-sorted from unstimulated pre-transplant donor and recipient cells taken from spleen or lymph nodes. Points the paper makes about the study in general: High GvH to HvG T cell clonal ratios were observed in the allografts of patients with donor T cell macrochimerism. Conclusions were limited by the relatively low number and heterogeneity of intestinal transplant patients. GvH clones were detected in recipient bone marrow, and some appeared earlier in ileal mucosa or blood, consistent with an intestinal mucosal origin. Early after transplant, peak levels of circulating GvH clones were associated with declines in HvG clones.

The receptor's source is a human donor who received an intestinal transplant. Specimen: unstimulated CD4+ T cells sorted from spleen or lymph node cells, collected before intestinal transplant. This chain joins TRBV18 to TRBJ1-5; the D gene is possibly TRBD1, with 5 bases matching. The sequenced DNA: TGTGCCAGCTCACCAGGCCGGGAGGGGCAGCCCCAGCATTTT. This codes for CASSPGREGQPQHF.